Listed here are 30 T cell receptor beta chains from one sample, sequenced in a study of shared clonotypes between healthy human individuals. The naive CD8 fraction comprised CD45RO-negative cells positively selected for CCR7 and excluded terminally differentiated effector memory CD45RA+ cells. Measured with immunoSEQ multiplex PCR; TCRdb has only the in-frame clones, and not every one. The table shows hundreds of thousands of clones, with around 95% occurring only once. Material: naive CD8+ T cells sorted from blood. The source of these receptors is a woman aged 30 to 39 in good health.

The J gene is TRBJ1-1, the V gene TRBV11-2, with D possibly being TRBD1 (5 bases). Between the trimmed V and J ends, which lost 3 bases and 2 bases, there was a span of 19 bases. The germline gives CDR1 SGHAT, CDR2 FQNNGV. The CDR3 covers 17 residues. CDR3 DNA: TGTGCCAGCAGCTTCCGGGACCTCACAGGCCCCAACACTGAAGCTTTCTTT. Amino acids: CASSFRDLTGPNTEAFF.

This sequence joins TRBV5-4 and TRBJ2-7; 7 bases align to TRBD2. The CDR3 has 14 residues. V shed 3 bases, J shed 0 bases, and the junction held 3 bases outside the gene matches. Germline CDR1 and CDR2: SGHNT and YYREEE (reference sequence). The CDR3 loop reads CASSWASGSYEQYF. The DNA of the CDR3 is TGTGCCAGCAGCTGGGCTAGCGGCTCCTACGAGCAGTACTTC.

The gene calls are TRBV5-6 and TRBJ2-7; 9 nucleotides line up with TRBD2. The CDR3 length is 17 residues. The J segment lost 5 bases and the V segment lost 4 bases, leaving 16 bases of the junction unmatched. The germline V gene encodes CDR1 SGHDT and CDR2 YYEEEE. The chain's CDR3 is CASSRFGGGRAVDEQYF. The CDR3 DNA reads as TGTGCCAGCAGCCGATTCGGGGGCGGGAGGGCCGTCGACGAGCAGTACTTC.

This rearrangement joins TRBV5-4 to TRBJ2-7; D gene unclear. Germline V gene data show CDR1 as SGHNT and CDR2 as YYREEE (reference sequence). There are 15 residues in the CDR3. The V end lost 0 bases, the J end lost 0 bases, and 10 bases lay between the germline ends. In nucleotides, the CDR3 is TGTGCCAGCAGCTTGGTCGCGGATGGCTCCTACGAGCAGTACTTC. It codes for CASSLVADGSYEQYF.

This clone came up once. The chain is built from TRBV15 and TRBJ1-2; D perhaps matches TRBD1 (5 bases). The germline CDR1 and CDR2 sequences are LNHNV and YYDKDF (reference sequence). V lost 5 bases, J lost 0 bases, and 16 bases lay in between. CDR3 length: 16 residues. The CDR3 loop reads CATSPRGIGANYGYTF. The CDR3 DNA reads as TGTGCCACCAGCCCACGGGGGATCGGAGCTAACTATGGCTACACCTTC.

V is TRBV6-4 and J is TRBJ2-1; unclear D gene. V was pared by 2 bases and J by 10 bases, with 9 bases between. The CDR3 totals 12 residues. Per germline, CDR1 MRHNA and CDR2 SNTAGT. The CDR3 DNA is TGTGCCAGCAGTGACGGACCTGGCGAGCAGTTCTTC. Amino acids: CASSDGPGEQFF.

This clone has a single count. The chain is built from TRBV11-2 and TRBJ2-5, with D unclear. V dropped 3 bases and J dropped 3 bases, with 8 bases sitting between them. Germline loops: CDR1 SGHAT, CDR2 FQNNGV. This CDR3 is built from 13 residues. The CDR3 sequence is CASSFIGEETQYF. In DNA form, the CDR3 reads TGTGCCAGCAGCTTTATTGGAGAAGAGACCCAGTACTTC.

The chain couples TRBV11-2 to TRBJ2-7, with 7 nucleotides matching TRBD1. After removal of 3 bases from V and 2 bases from J, the junction contained 7 bases not matched to a gene. CDR1 and CDR2 (germline): SGHAT, FQNNGV. The CDR3 spans 15 residues. CDR3 amino acids: CASSLRTGSTYEQYF. In DNA, the CDR3 is TGTGCCAGCAGCTTGAGGACAGGTTCTACCTACGAGCAGTACTTC.

This chain's CDR3 is CASGGVGDGTGNNEQFF. The CDR3 DNA sequence: TGTGCCAGCGGCGGGGTAGGGGACGGGACTGGAAACAATGAGCAGTTCTTC. The rearrangement links TRBV5-6 to TRBJ2-1; a possible D gene is TRBD2 (6 bases). Per the germline V gene, CDR1 is SGHDT and CDR2 is YYEEEE. Trimming took 7 bases from V and 5 from J, leaving 25 bases between them. The CDR3 spans 17 residues.

V usage is TRBV4-2 and J usage is TRBJ2-7, with a tentative D call TRBD1 (5 bases). The CDR3 is 14 amino acids. V was trimmed by 0 bases and J by 1 base, leaving 7 bases between them. Germline-derived CDR1 and CDR2 are LGHNA and YNFKEQ. The CDR3 sequence is CASSQEGDSYEQYF. CDR3 coding DNA: TGTGCCAGCAGCCAAGAAGGGGATTCCTACGAGCAGTACTTC.

This clone was recorded once. The chain employs TRBV5-1 and TRBJ2-7; 7 bases map to TRBD2. Germline V gene sequence: CDR1 SGHRS, CDR2 YFSETQ. There are 14 residues in the CDR3. The ends lost 3 bases at V and 7 bases at J; junction bases unmatched: 10. The CDR3, as DNA: TGCGCCAGCAGCTACTTAGCGGGTGCGGGAGAGCAGTACTTC. Translating it yields CASSYLAGAGEQYF.

The chain links TRBV29-1 to TRBJ2-7; D remains ambiguous. The germline V and J ends were trimmed by 1 base and 2 bases, with 18 bases remaining between them. The CDR3 runs 16 residues. The V gene's germline CDR1 is SQVTM and CDR2 ANQGSEA. In DNA, the CDR3 is TGCAGCGTTGAAGGAATACTCGGCGGAGAAACCTACGAGCAGTACTTC. Translating gives CSVEGILGGETYEQYF.

J is TRBJ1-2 and V is TRBV6-1; possibly TRBD1 for D (5 bases). In germline, CDR1 is MNHNS, CDR2 SASEGT. The CDR3 runs to 16 residues. Trimming shortened V by 2 bases and J by 5 bases, and 18 bases separated the two germline ends. The CDR3, as DNA: TGTGCCAGCAGTGAATCGTTAGGGGCTGCTCTTTATGGCTACACCTTC. It translates to CASSESLGAALYGYTF.

The V gene is TRBV20-1, the J gene TRBJ2-2, with TRBD2 as a possible D gene (5 bases). Looked up from germline, CDR1 is DFQATT and CDR2 is SNEGSKA (reference sequence). The V and J ends lost 3 bases and 6 bases respectively, with 5 bases between them. This CDR3 region has 11 residues. For the CDR3, the DNA is TGCAGTGCTAGGGGAGCCGGGGAGCTGTTTTTT. Its translation is CSARGAGELFF.

This clone has a single count. The chain carries TRBV19 and TRBJ2-7; D unclear. CDR1 and CDR2 (germline): LNHDA, SQIVND (reference sequence). Trimming removed 3 bases from V and 3 bases from J, with 6 bases in between. The CDR3 runs to 12 residues. The CDR3: CASSMTGYEQYF. The CDR3 nucleotides are TGTGCCAGTAGTATGACGGGCTACGAGCAGTACTTC.

The table lists this clone with a count of one. The chain recombines TRBV6-6 with TRBJ1-5; D is perhaps TRBD1 (6 bases). This CDR3 is 16 amino acids long. V was trimmed by 5 bases and J by 0 bases, leaving 14 bases between them. Per germline, CDR1 MNHNY and CDR2 SVGAGI (reference sequence). The CDR3 nucleotides are TGTGCCAGCAGTACACGGACAGAATATAGCAATCAGCCCCAGCATTTT. Translated, it gives CASSTRTEYSNQPQHF.

The rearrangement links TRBV11-2 to TRBJ2-7; 9 bases fit TRBD1. After removal of 5 bases from V and 2 bases from J, the junction contained 10 bases not matched to a gene. The CDR3 is 16 amino acids. From germline, CDR1 is SGHAT and CDR2 FQNNGV. CDR3 coding DNA: TGTGCCAGCAGCCAAGGGCCCGGGACAGGGACCTACGAGCAGTACTTC. Its protein is CASSQGPGTGTYEQYF.

The chain employs TRBV18 and TRBJ2-7, with TRBD1 identical over 9 bases. V trimming: 4 bases; J trimming: 3 bases; junction bases outside the gene matches: 4. There are 14 residues in the CDR3. Per germline, CDR1 KGHSH and CDR2 LQKENI. The CDR3 DNA reads TGTGCCAGCTCACGCCGGGACAGGGTCTACGAGCAGTACTTC. Its translation: CASSRRDRVYEQYF.

This clone was seen just once. The rearrangement links TRBV4-1 to TRBJ2-7; D uncertain. V gave up 1 base and J gave up 2 bases, with 9 bases separating them. This CDR3 comprises 14 residues. Germline loops: CDR1 MGHRA, CDR2 YSYEKL. CDR3 protein: CASSQGAVAYEQYF. CDR3 bases: TGCGCCAGCAGCCAAGGAGCAGTAGCCTACGAGCAGTACTTC.

The chain couples TRBV12-2 to TRBJ2-7; TRBD2 is taken as the D call from the table, unchecked against the DNA. TRBV12-2 is assigned pseudogene status. This CDR3 is built from 17 residues. The CDR3 reads CASRSYGASGISYEQYF. For the CDR3, the DNA is TGTGCAAGTCGCTCGTACGGGGCTAGCGGGATTTCCTACGAGCAGTACTTC.

The chain combines TRBV29-1 with TRBJ2-7, with 8 nucleotides matching TRBD2. The germline CDR1 and CDR2 sequences are SQVTM and ANQGSEA. J gave up 7 bases and V 1 base, and 9 bases lay outside the gene matches. The length of the CDR3 is 14 residues. This CDR3 reads CSVEGREGRGEQYF. CDR3 bases: TGCAGCGTTGAAGGTCGGGAGGGCCGTGGAGAGCAGTACTTC.

The chain links TRBV9 to TRBJ2-2; 9 positions match TRBD2. The V gene end was trimmed by 0 bases and the J gene end by 7 bases; junction bases not matched to a gene: 7. CDR1 SGDLS and CDR2 YYNGEE come from the germline V gene. The CDR3 covers 16 residues. The DNA for the CDR3 is TGTGCCAGCAGCGTAGTGGGAGCGGGAGGCGGCGGGGAGCTGTTTTTT. Amino acid sequence: CASSVVGAGGGGELFF.

The chain links TRBV19 to TRBJ2-1; 8 bases are shared with TRBD2. This CDR3 has 14 residues. Germline CDR1 reads LNHDA; CDR2 reads SQIVND (reference sequence). V gave up 8 bases and J gave up 1 base; unmatched junction bases: 4. The CDR3 coding sequence is TGTGCCAGTGATGCGGGAGGATCCTACAATGAGCAGTTCTTC. This encodes CASDAGGSYNEQFF.

This clone was observed a handful of times. The rearrangement links TRBV2 to TRBJ1-1; D is perhaps TRBD1 (6 bases). With 7 bases removed from V and 5 bases from J, the gap between germline ends came to 14 bases. This CDR3 contains 13 residues. The germline CDR1 and CDR2 sequences are SNHLY and FYNNEI. CDR3 coding DNA: TGTGCCAGCATCGGGACACTCCGTACTGAAGCTTTCTTT. Translating it yields CASIGTLRTEAFF.

The CDR3 reads CASSLEMGGAPDTQYF. DNA for the CDR3: TGTGCCAGCAGCTTGGAGATGGGGGGGGCCCCAGATACGCAGTATTTT. The V and J genes are TRBV5-6 and TRBJ2-3; tentative D call: TRBD2 (7 bases). Trimming shortened V by 0 bases and J by 4 bases, and 15 bases separated the two germline ends. CDR3 size: 16 residues. Germline V gene sequence: CDR1 SGHDT, CDR2 YYEEEE.

This chain uses TRBV28 with TRBJ1-2, with TRBD1 matching 7 bases. From germline, CDR1 is MDHEN and CDR2 SYDVKM. The CDR3 extends over 13 amino acids. V was clipped by 6 bases and J by 2 bases; unmatched bases: 3. This chain's CDR3 is CASSWTGNYGYTF. In nucleotides, the CDR3 is TGTGCCAGCAGCTGGACAGGCAACTATGGCTACACCTTC.

CDR3 amino acids: CASSLDGGEQYF. Written as DNA, the CDR3 is TGTGCCAGCAGCTTGGACGGGGGCGAGCAGTACTTC. The gene calls are TRBV5-6 and TRBJ2-5; perhaps TRBD2 as D (6 bases). The J call is doubtful: the DNA matches TRBJ2-7 better. The CDR3 runs to 12 residues. Germline V gene data show CDR1 as SGHDT and CDR2 as YYEEEE.

J is TRBJ1-4 and V is TRBV18; the match to TRBD1 covers 7 bases. The germline gives CDR1 KGHSH, CDR2 LQKENI. The V and J ends lost 0 bases and 8 bases, in that order; junction bases with no gene match: 15. The CDR3 length is 18 residues. CDR3 coding DNA: TGTGCCAGCTCACCACCGGTCGGGGGGAGACAGGGTGGAGAAAAACTGTTTTTT. Amino acid sequence: CASSPPVGGRQGGEKLFF.

The chain has TRBV28 and TRBJ2-5; 7 bases map to TRBD2. The J call may not be correct, given that the DNA end is closer to TRBJ2-7. This CDR3 contains 14 residues. Germline assignment: CDR1 MDHEN and CDR2 SYDVKM. This CDR3 reads CASSFRLADYEQYF. DNA for the CDR3: TGTGCCAGCAGTTTTCGGCTAGCGGACTACGAGCAGTACTTC.

CDR3 sequence (DNA): TGCGCCAGCACCACTAGGACTAGCGGCTACGAGCAGTACTTC. This codes for CASTTRTSGYEQYF. V is TRBV10-1 and J is TRBJ2-7; 10 bases line up with TRBD2. Germline V gives CDR1 WNHNN, CDR2 SYGVQD (reference sequence). Losses at the gene ends were 7 bases for V and 3 bases for J; bases not matched to a gene: 6. CDR3 length equals 14 residues.